The 24 T cell receptor beta chains below all came from one sample that was sequenced in a study of OX40 agonist ivuxolimab in advanced cancers. Sequenced by immunoSEQ multiplex PCR; TCRdb stores in-frame clones only, minus some. The repertoire includes fewer than 80,000 clones, 70% to 80% of them detected once, and roughly 1.5% sits in the top ten. The specimen was CD4+ or CD8+ T cells sorted from blood, collected in a trial of the OX40 agonist ivuxolimab. These receptors all come from an adult with an advanced solid tumor such as melanoma, head and neck, liver or kidney cancer.

CDR3 sequence: CASSGGTGFAYEQYF. The CDR3 DNA follows: TGTGCCAGCAGTGGCGGGACAGGGTTTGCCTACGAGCAGTACTTC. The V gene is TRBV6-5, the J gene TRBJ2-7; TRBD1 matches 9 bases. The CDR3 runs to 15 residues. The V and J ends lost 5 bases and 2 bases, in that order; junction bases with no gene match: 7. Germline V gives CDR1 MNHEY, CDR2 SVGAGI.

This chain uses TRBV18 with TRBJ2-1; TRBD2 is a possible D gene (7 bases). The CDR3 runs to 15 residues. Trimming took off 0 bases at V and 3 bases at J, with 9 bases between the two ends. Germline CDR1 reads KGHSH; CDR2 reads LQKENI. CDR3 loop: CASSPPRGGYNEQFF. Written as DNA, the CDR3 is TGTGCCAGCTCACCACCGAGGGGGGGCTACAATGAGCAGTTCTTC.

The rearrangement joins TRBV7-8 to TRBJ1-4; 9 bases are shared with TRBD1. The V gene end was trimmed by 4 bases and the J gene end by 7 bases; junction bases not matched to a gene: 16. The CDR3 spans 18 residues. The germline V gene has CDR1 SGHVS and CDR2 FQNEAQ. The CDR3 region has the DNA TGTGCCAGCAGCTCGACCCGGGACAGGGTTAGAGTTGCTGAAAAACTGTTTTTT. The encoded protein is CASSSTRDRVRVAEKLFF.

DNA for the CDR3: TGTGCCAGTCGACATAGCGGGAGGCGTAACACCGGGGAGCTGTTTTTT. It encodes CASRHSGRRNTGELFF. This chain links TRBV19 with TRBJ2-2; TRBD2 matches 10 bases. Germline CDR1 and CDR2: LNHDA and SQIVND (reference sequence). V shed 8 bases, J shed 2 bases, and the junction held 8 bases outside the gene matches. The CDR3 length is 16 residues.

The chain employs TRBV18 and TRBJ2-7; D remains unclear. The V gene's germline CDR1 is KGHSH and CDR2 LQKENI. This CDR3 is built from 14 residues. The V and J ends lost 0 bases and 5 bases respectively, with 11 bases between them. Here the CDR3 reads CASSPPRSENEQYF. The CDR3 DNA sequence: TGTGCCAGCTCACCACCCAGGAGCGAGAACGAGCAGTACTTC.

This clone was counted a few times. This sequence joins TRBV6-5 and TRBJ1-2, with D perhaps TRBD1 (5 bases). Trimming removed 6 bases at V and 5 bases at J, with 13 bases between. This CDR3 has 13 residues. Germline CDR1 MNHEY, CDR2 SVGAGI. CDR3 DNA: TGTGCCAGCAGAACCTCAGGGATTTATGGCTACACCTTC. It translates to CASRTSGIYGYTF.

This clone was seen a few times. V and J are TRBV5-5 and TRBJ1-6; D gene uncertain. The germline V gene has CDR1 SGHKS and CDR2 YYEKEE (reference sequence). Deletions cut 2 bases from V and 14 bases from J, with 14 bases between. The CDR3 is made up of 13 amino acids. The DNA for the CDR3 is TGTGCCAGCAGCTTAACCGGGTTTCAATCCCTCCACTTT. Translation gives CASSLTGFQSLHF. Together with reference TRBV5-5 and TRBJ1-6, the CDR3 gives the full variable domain: DAGVTQSPTHLIKTRGQQVTLRCSPISGHKSVSWYQQVLGQGPQFIFQYYEKEERGRGNFPDRFSARQFPNYSSELNVNALLLGDSALYLCASSLTGFQSLHFGNGTRLTVT.

The chain recombines TRBV20-1 with TRBJ2-5, with D unresolved. There are 10 residues in the CDR3. Trimming cost V 2 bases and J 5 bases, with 3 bases left between them. Per germline, CDR1 DFQATT and CDR2 SNEGSKA (reference sequence). CDR3 in amino acids: CSARIETQYF. The CDR3 DNA reads as TGCAGTGCTAGAATCGAGACCCAGTACTTC.

The gene calls are TRBV9 and TRBJ2-5, with TRBD1 matching over 8 bases. Per the germline V gene, CDR1 is SGDLS and CDR2 is YYNGEE. Losses at the gene ends were 1 base for V and 5 bases for J; bases not matched to a gene: 7. The CDR3 extends over 15 amino acids. In DNA, the CDR3 is TGTGCCAGCAGCGTAAGCCAGGGGGCTTCCGAGACCCAGTACTTC. This encodes CASSVSQGASETQYF.

Comment on this clone: The sample contains more than one DNA sequence encoding this CDR3. J is TRBJ2-5 and V is TRBV6-6; 12 bases are shared with TRBD2. The CDR3 spans 16 residues. V lost 0 bases and J lost 4; bases outside the gene matches: 3. CDR1 and CDR2 from the germline V gene are MNHNY and SVGAGI (reference sequence). CDR3 DNA sequence: TGTGCCAGCAGTTACTCGCTAGCGGGGGGGCGAGAGACCCAGTACTTC. Its protein product is CASSYSLAGGRETQYF.

V usage is TRBV28 and J usage is TRBJ2-7; 9 bases line up with TRBD1. The length of the CDR3 is 15 residues. J gave up 2 bases and V 5 bases, and 7 bases lay outside the gene matches. Germline assignment: CDR1 MDHEN and CDR2 SYDVKM. The CDR3 DNA is TGTGCCAGCAGTCCCCCCGGGACAGGGACCTACGAGCAGTACTTC. Amino acid sequence: CASSPPGTGTYEQYF.

The CDR3 sequence: CASSLLAGNTYEQYF. As DNA, the CDR3 is TGTGCCAGCAGCTTACTAGCGGGGAATACCTACGAGCAGTACTTC. J is TRBJ2-7 and V is TRBV11-2, with TRBD2 identical over 9 bases. The CDR3 consists of 15 residues. CDR1 is SGHAT, CDR2 FQNNGV, per germline. V lost 2 bases, J lost 2 bases, and 4 bases stayed unmatched.

The chain employs TRBV4-2 and TRBJ2-1; D possibly corresponds to TRBD2 (5 bases). The CDR3 covers 14 residues. With 1 base removed from V and 6 bases from J, the gap between germline ends came to 10 bases. Germline-derived CDR1 and CDR2 are LGHNA and YNFKEQ. The CDR3 region has the DNA TGTGCCAGCAGCCAAGTCGCTAGCCTCAATGAGCAGTTCTTC. Translated, it gives CASSQVASLNEQFF.

The V gene is TRBV21-1, the J gene TRBJ1-6; the table gives TRBD1 as D, unverified against the DNA. TRBV21-1 is shown as a pseudogene. The CDR3 runs to 16 residues. CDR3 amino acids: CASIYYRDRGVSPLHF. DNA for the CDR3: TGTGCCAGCATCTACTACCGGGACAGGGGGGTTTCACCCCTCCACTTT.

This clone was observed a few times. This sequence joins TRBV11-2 and TRBJ2-1, with D hard to call. V dropped 6 bases and J dropped 10 bases, with 19 bases sitting between them. Germline CDR1 SGHAT, CDR2 FQNNGV. The CDR3 spans 14 residues. This chain's CDR3 is CASSPNDFFGEQFF. In DNA form, the CDR3 reads TGTGCCAGCAGTCCTAACGACTTCTTCGGGGAGCAGTTCTTC.

The chain recombines TRBV7-9 with TRBJ2-1; no clear D. The length of the CDR3 is 12 residues. V lost 4 bases to trimming and J lost 2 bases, with 3 bases between them. Germline CDR1 is SEHNR and CDR2 is FQNEAQ (reference sequence). This CDR3 reads CASSSTYNEQFF. CDR3 nucleotides: TGTGCCAGCAGCTCTACCTACAATGAGCAGTTCTTC.

The table lists this clone with a few counts. The chain is built from TRBV5-6 and TRBJ2-7, with D unclear. Germline V gene data show CDR1 as SGHDT and CDR2 as YYEEEE. Trimming stripped 0 bases from V and 5 bases from J, with 3 bases between. The CDR3 is 11 amino acids. The CDR3 region is CASSLGNEQYF. CDR3 DNA sequence: TGTGCCAGCAGCTTGGGGAACGAGCAGTACTTC.

This chain joins TRBV7-3 and TRBJ2-7, with D perhaps matching TRBD1 (6 bases). Germline V gene data show CDR1 as SGHTA and CDR2 as FQGTGA. Trimming took off 4 bases at V and 6 bases at J, with 13 bases between the two ends. The CDR3 is made up of 13 amino acids. The CDR3: CASSSNTGLEQYF. As DNA, the CDR3 is TGTGCCAGCAGCTCGAACACAGGGCTCGAGCAGTACTTC. The variable domain in full, completed from reference TRBV7-3 and TRBJ2-7, reads GAGVSQTPSNKVTEKGKYVELRCDPISGHTALYWYRQSLGQGPEFLIYFQGTGAADDSGLPNDRFFAVRPEGSVSTLKIQRTERGDSAVYLCASSSNTGLEQYFGPGTRLTVT.

The V call is TRBV6-5, the J call TRBJ2-7, with D possibly TRBD2 on 6 matching bases. In germline, CDR1 is MNHEY, CDR2 SVGAGI. The CDR3 is 15 residues long. V was cut by 6 bases and J by 4 bases, with 19 bases left in between. The CDR3 DNA reads as TGTGCCAGCAGAAGGGGATTGGAGGGGCGATACGAGCAGTACTTC. Translation gives CASRRGLEGRYEQYF.

The CDR3 region is CASRLQVSGNTIYF. The CDR3 DNA follows: TGCGCCAGCAGGTTACAGGTCTCTGGAAACACCATATATTTT. This rearrangement joins TRBV5-1 to TRBJ1-3, with D possibly TRBD1 on 5 matching bases. Trimming took off 5 bases at V and 0 bases at J, with 9 bases between the two ends. Germline values: CDR1 SGHRS, CDR2 YFSETQ. This CDR3 has 14 amino acids.

This clone was detected a few times. J is TRBJ2-1 and V is TRBV5-8, with 7 positions matching TRBD2. CDR1 and CDR2 from the germline V gene are SGHTS and YDEGEE. The CDR3 length is 15 residues. V shed 4 bases, J shed 6 bases, and the junction held 10 bases outside the gene matches. The CDR3 DNA sequence: TGTGCCAGCAGCCTCCGGGGGGAGCCTCTCAATGAGCAGTTCTTC. Translation: CASSLRGEPLNEQFF.

This chain connects TRBV28 to TRBJ1-1; 8 positions match TRBD1. There are 14 residues in the CDR3. Germline V gene lookup returns CDR1 MDHEN and CDR2 SYDVKM. V lost 5 bases, J lost 10 bases, and 12 bases stayed unmatched. The CDR3, as DNA: TGTGCCAGCAGTAACCCAGGGGGCGCTCCTTTAGCTTTCTTT. This sequence encodes CASSNPGGAPLAFF.

The chain couples TRBV6-1 to TRBJ1-2; perhaps TRBD1 as D (5 bases). V dropped 3 bases and J dropped 5 bases, with 10 bases sitting between them. Germline V gene sequence: CDR1 MNHNS, CDR2 SASEGT. This CDR3 has 13 residues. CDR3 protein: CASSEVWGYGYTF. The CDR3 region has the DNA TGTGCCAGCAGTGAGGTTTGGGGGTATGGCTACACCTTC.

This chain links TRBV30 with TRBJ2-7; unclear D gene. Trimming took 3 bases from V and 6 from J, leaving 12 bases between them. The CDR3 consists of 12 residues. Germline CDR1 GTSNPN, CDR2 SVGIG (reference sequence). CDR3 residues: CAWRTFVSEQYF. The CDR3, as DNA: TGTGCCTGGAGGACATTTGTGAGCGAGCAGTACTTC. Together with reference TRBV30 and TRBJ2-7, the CDR3 gives the full variable domain: SQTIHQWPATLVQPVGSPLSLECTVEGTSNPNLYWYRQAAGRGLQLLFYSVGIGQISSEVPQNLSASRPQDRQFILSSKKLLLSDSGFYLCAWRTFVSEQYFGPGTRLTVT.